The rows below give T cell receptor beta chains drawn from one sample of a study of blood T cell repertoires in COVID-19. Sequenced by immunoSEQ multiplex PCR; TCRdb stores in-frame clones only, minus some. The table includes fewer than 500,000 clones, 70% to 90% detected once. Sequencing was carried out using PBMCs or T cells enriched from blood (not recorded which). All receptors come from a man aged 30 to 39 who had recovered from COVID-19. Both conserved end residues are part of each CDR3. D genes are given only for firm matches. Clone size is stated in some rows and not others, as once, few, many or a class when expanded.

d_gene	abundance	v_gene	j_gene	CDR3aa	CDR3nt
-	-	TRBV5-1	TRBJ1-1	CASSLETGPNTEAFF	TGCGCCAGCAGCTTAGAGACAGGACCGAACACTGAAGCTTTCTTT
-	-	TRBV5-1	TRBJ1-5	CASSPTPGEPQHF	TGCGCCAGCAGCCCGACTCCGGGGGAGCCCCAGCATTTT
-	-	TRBV5-1	TRBJ2-2	CASALGENTGELFF	TGCGCCAGCGCCTTAGGGGAGAACACCGGGGAGCTGTTTTTT
TRBD1	-	TRBV6-2/TRBV6-3	TRBJ1-2	CASSSTPYGQANYGYTF	TGTGCCAGCAGTTCCACACCCTACGGACAGGCTAACTATGGCTACACCTTC
TRBD1	few	TRBV6-4	TRBJ2-6	CASSDSGGAGANVLTF	TGTGCCAGCAGTGACTCAGGGGGCGCTGGGGCCAACGTCCTGACTTTC
-	-	TRBV6-2/TRBV6-3	TRBJ1-1	CASSYDSQGTEAFF	TGTGCCAGCAGTTACGATAGTCAGGGAACCGAAGCTTTCTTT
-	-	TRBV7-8	TRBJ1-1	CASSLPIRGGRAFF	TGTGCCAGCAGCTTACCCATTAGGGGGGGCCGCGCTTTCTTT
-	-	TRBV19	TRBJ1-1	CASSIGSGNTEAFF	TGTGCCAGTAGTATAGGGAGCGGTAACACTGAAGCTTTCTTT
-	-	TRBV19	TRBJ1-1	CASTLRGMNTEAFF	TGTGCCAGTACCCTCAGGGGTATGAACACTGAAGCTTTCTTT
-	few	TRBV6-5	TRBJ1-1	CASSLSPQGEAFF	TGTGCCAGCAGCCTCTCACCCCAGGGGGAAGCTTTCTTT
-	-	TRBV12-5	TRBJ2-1	CASGSGEQFF	TGTGCTAGTGGTTCAGGCGAGCAGTTCTTC
-	-	TRBV5-1	TRBJ1-1	CASSPSGGPEAFF	TGCGCCAGCAGCCCATCCGGGGGACCTGAAGCTTTCTTT